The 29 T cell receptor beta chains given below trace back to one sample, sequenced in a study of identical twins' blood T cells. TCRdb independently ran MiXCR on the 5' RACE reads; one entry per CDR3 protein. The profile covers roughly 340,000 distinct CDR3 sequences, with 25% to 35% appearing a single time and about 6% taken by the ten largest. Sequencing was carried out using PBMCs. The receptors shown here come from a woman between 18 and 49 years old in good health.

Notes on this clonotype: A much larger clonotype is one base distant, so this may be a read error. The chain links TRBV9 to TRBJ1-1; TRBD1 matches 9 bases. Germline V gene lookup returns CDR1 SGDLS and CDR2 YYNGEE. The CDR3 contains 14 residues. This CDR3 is CASSVTGGDSESFF. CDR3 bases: TGTGCCAGCAGCGTGACAGGGGGTGACTCTGAATCTTTCTTT.

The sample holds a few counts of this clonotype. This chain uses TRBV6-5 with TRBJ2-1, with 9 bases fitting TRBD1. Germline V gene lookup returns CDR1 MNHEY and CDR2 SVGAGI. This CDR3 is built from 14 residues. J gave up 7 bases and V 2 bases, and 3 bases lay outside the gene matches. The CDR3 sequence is CASSYADRGNEQFF. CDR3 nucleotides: TGTGCCAGCAGTTACGCAGACAGGGGGAATGAGCAGTTCTTC.

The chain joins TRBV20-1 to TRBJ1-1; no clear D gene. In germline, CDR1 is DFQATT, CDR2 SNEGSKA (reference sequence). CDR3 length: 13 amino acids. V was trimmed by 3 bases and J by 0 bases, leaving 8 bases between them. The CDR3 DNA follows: TGCAGTGCTAGCTACCCTATGAACACTGAAGCTTTCTTT. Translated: CSASYPMNTEAFF.

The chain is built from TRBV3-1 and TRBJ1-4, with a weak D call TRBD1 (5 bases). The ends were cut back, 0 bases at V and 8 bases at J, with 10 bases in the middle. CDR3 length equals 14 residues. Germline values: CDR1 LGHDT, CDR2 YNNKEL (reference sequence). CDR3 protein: CASSQDPGAEKLFF. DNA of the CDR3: TGTGCCAGCAGCCAAGATCCCGGGGCGGAAAAACTGTTTTTT.

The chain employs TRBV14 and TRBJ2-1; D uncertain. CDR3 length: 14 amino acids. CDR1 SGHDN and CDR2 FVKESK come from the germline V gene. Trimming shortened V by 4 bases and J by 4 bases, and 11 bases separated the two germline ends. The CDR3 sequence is CASSLLSIYNEQFF. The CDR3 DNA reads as TGTGCCAGCAGCCTGTTATCGATTTACAATGAGCAGTTCTTC.

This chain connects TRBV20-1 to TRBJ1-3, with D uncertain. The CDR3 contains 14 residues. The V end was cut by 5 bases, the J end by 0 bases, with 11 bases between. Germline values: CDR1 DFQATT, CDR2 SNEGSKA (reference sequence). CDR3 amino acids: CSAPRESSGNTIYF. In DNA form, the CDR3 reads TGCAGTGCTCCAAGAGAGAGCTCTGGAAACACCATATATTTT.

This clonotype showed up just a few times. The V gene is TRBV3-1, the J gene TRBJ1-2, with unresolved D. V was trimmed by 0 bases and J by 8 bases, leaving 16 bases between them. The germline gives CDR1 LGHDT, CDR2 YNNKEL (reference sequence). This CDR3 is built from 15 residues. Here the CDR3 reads CASSQEIASVWGYTF. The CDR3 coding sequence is TGTGCCAGCAGCCAAGAAATCGCATCAGTGTGGGGCTACACCTTC.

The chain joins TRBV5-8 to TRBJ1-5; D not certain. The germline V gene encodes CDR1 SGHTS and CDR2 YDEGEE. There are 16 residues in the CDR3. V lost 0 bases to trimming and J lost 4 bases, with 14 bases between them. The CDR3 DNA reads TGTGCCAGCAGCTTGGTAGTGACTCCCCCTAATCAGCCCCAGCATTTT. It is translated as CASSLVVTPPNQPQHF.

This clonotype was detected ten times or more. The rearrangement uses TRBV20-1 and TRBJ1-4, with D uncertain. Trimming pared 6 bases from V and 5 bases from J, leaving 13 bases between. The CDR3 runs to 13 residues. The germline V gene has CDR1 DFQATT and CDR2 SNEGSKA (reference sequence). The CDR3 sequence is CSASRQSNEKLFF. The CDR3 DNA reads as TGCAGTGCGTCTCGGCAGTCCAATGAAAAACTGTTTTTT.

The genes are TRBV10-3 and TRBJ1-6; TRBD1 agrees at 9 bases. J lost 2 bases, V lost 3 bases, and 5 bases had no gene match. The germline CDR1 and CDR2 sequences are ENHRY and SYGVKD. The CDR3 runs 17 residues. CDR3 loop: CAISDRTGGAYNSPLHF. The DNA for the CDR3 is TGTGCCATCAGTGATAGAACAGGGGGCGCCTATAATTCACCCCTCCACTTT.

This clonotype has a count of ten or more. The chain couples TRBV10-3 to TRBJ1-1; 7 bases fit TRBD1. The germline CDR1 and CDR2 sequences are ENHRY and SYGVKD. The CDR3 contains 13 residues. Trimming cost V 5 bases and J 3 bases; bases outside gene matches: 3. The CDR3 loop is CAISPRGDTEAFF. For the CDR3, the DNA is TGTGCCATCAGTCCCAGGGGGGACACTGAAGCTTTCTTT.

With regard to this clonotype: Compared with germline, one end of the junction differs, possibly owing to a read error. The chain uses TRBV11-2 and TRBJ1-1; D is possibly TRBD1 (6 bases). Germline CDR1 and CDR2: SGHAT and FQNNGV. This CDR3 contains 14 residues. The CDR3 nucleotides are TGTGCCGGCAGCTTAGGTACAGGGAGGACTGAAGCTTTCTTT. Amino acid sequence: CAGSLGTGRTEAFF. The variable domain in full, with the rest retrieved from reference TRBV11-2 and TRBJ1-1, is EAGVAQSPRYKIIEKRQSVAFWCNPISGHATLYWYQQILGQGPKLLIQFQNNGVVDDSQLPKDRFSAERLKGVDSTLKIQPAKLEDSAVYLCAGSLGTGRTEAFFGQGTRLTVV.

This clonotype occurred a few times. The CDR3 nucleotides read TGCGCCAGCAGTCCCAATATAGGGTCGGGGCAGCCCCAGCATTTT. As protein: CASSPNIGSGQPQHF. The chain links TRBV5-1 to TRBJ1-5, with D hard to call. The length of the CDR3 is 15 residues. Germline lookup yields CDR1 SGHRS and CDR2 YFSETQ. V dropped 5 bases and J dropped 7 bases, with 19 bases sitting between them.

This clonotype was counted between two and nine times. The CDR3 DNA is TGTGCCAGCAGCAGGGCTTCTGGAAACACCATATATTTT. It translates to CASSRASGNTIYF. The V and J genes are TRBV12-3 or TRBV12-4 and TRBJ1-3, with D tentatively TRBD1 (5 bases). Trimming removed 6 bases from V and 1 base from J, with 7 bases in between. The CDR3 spans 13 residues.

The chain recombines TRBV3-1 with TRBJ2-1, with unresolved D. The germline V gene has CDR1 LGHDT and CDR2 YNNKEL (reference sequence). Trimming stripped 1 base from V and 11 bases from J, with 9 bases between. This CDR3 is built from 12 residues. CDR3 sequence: CASSQAFVQQFF. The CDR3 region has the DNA TGTGCCAGCAGCCAAGCCTTTGTCCAGCAGTTCTTC.

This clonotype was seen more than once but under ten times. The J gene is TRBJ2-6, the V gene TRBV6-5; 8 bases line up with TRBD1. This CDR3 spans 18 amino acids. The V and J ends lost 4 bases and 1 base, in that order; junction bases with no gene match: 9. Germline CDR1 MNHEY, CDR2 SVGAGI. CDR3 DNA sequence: TGTGCCAGCAGTTCTCGGGACAGGATAAGATCTGGGGCCAACGTCCTGACTTTC. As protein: CASSSRDRIRSGANVLTF.

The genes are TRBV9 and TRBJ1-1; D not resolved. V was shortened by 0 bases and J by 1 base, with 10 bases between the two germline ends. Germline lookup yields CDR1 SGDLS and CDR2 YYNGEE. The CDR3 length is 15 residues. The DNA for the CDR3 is TGTGCCAGCAGCGTAGTTGGGTTTGAGAACACTGAAGCTTTCTTT. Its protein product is CASSVVGFENTEAFF.

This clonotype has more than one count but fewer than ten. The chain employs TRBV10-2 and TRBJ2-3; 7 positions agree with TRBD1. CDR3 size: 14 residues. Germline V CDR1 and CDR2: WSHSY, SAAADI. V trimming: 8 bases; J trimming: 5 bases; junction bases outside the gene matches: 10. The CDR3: CASATGVVKDTQYF. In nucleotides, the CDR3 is TGCGCCAGCGCCACAGGGGTTGTTAAAGATACGCAGTATTTT.

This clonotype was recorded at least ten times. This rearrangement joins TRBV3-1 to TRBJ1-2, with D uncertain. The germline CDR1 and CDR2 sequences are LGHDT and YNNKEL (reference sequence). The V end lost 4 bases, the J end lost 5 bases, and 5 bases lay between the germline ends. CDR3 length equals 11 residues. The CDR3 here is CASSLLYGYTF. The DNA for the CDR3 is TGTGCCAGCAGCCTCCTTTATGGCTACACCTTC.

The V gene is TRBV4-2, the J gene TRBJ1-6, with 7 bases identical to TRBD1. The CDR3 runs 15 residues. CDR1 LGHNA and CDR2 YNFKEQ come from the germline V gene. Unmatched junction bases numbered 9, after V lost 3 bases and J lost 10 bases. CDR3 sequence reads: CASSQMTGFASPLHF. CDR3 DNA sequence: TGTGCCAGCAGCCAGATGACAGGGTTCGCCTCACCCCTCCACTTT.

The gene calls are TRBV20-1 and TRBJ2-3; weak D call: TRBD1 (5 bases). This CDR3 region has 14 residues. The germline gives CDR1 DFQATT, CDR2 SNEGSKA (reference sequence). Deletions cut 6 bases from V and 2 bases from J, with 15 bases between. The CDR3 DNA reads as TGCAGTGCGGGGCTCGACACGTCCACAGATACGCAGTATTTT. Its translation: CSAGLDTSTDTQYF.

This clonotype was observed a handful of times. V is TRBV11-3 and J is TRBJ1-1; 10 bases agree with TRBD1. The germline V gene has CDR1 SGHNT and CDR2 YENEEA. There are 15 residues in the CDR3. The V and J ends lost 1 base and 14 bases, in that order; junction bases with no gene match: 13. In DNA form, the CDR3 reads TGTGCCAGCAGCTTAGGTTCCATCTTCCGGACAGGGGGGTTCTTT. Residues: CASSLGSIFRTGGFF. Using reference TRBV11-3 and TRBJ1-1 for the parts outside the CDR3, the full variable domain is EAGVVQSPRYKIIEKKQPVAFWCNPISGHNTLYWYLQNLGQGPELLIRYENEEAVDDSQLPKDRFSAERLKGVDSTLKIQPAELGDSAVYLCASSLGSIFRTGGFFGQGTRLTVV.

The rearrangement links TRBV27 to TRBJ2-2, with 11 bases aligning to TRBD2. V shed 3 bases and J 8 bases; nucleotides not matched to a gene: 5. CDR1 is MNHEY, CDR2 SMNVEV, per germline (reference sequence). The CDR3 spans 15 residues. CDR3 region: CASSFASGGIGELFF. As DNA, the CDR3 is TGTGCCAGCAGTTTCGCTAGCGGGGGGATTGGGGAGCTGTTTTTT.

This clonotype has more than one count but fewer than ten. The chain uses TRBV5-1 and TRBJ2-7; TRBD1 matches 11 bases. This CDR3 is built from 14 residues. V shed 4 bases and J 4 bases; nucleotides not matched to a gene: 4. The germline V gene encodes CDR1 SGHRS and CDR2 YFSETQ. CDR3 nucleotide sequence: TGCGCCAGCAGCCTCCGGGACAGGGGGTACGAGCAGTACTTC. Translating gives CASSLRDRGYEQYF.

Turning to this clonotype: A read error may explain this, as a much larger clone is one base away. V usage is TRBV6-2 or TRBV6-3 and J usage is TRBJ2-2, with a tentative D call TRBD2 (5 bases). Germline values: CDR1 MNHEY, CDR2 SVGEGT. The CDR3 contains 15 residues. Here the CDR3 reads CASKAPPENTGDLFF. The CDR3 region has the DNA TGTGCCAGCAAGGCCCCGCCCGAGAACACCGGGGATCTGTTTTTT.

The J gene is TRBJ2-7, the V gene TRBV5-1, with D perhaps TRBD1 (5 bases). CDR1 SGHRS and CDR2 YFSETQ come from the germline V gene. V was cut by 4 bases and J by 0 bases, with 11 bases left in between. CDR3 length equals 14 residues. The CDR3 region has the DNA TGCGCCAGCAGCGTCACAGGTTTCTCCTACGAGCAGTACTTC. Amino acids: CASSVTGFSYEQYF.

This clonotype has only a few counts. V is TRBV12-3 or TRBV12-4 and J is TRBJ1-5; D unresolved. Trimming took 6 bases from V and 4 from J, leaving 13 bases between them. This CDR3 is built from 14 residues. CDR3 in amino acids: CASSPRSVNQPQHF. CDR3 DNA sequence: TGTGCCAGCAGCCCACGGTCAGTAAATCAGCCCCAGCATTTT.

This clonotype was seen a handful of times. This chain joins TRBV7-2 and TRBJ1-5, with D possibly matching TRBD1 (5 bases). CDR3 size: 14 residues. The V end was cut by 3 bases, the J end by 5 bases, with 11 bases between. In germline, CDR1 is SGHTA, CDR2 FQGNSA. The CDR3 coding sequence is TGTGCCAGCAGCTTTCAGGGAAGGGATCAGCCCCAGCATTTT. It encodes CASSFQGRDQPQHF.

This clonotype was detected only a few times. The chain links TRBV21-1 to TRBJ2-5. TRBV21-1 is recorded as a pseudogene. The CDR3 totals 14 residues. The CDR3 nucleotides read TGTGCCAGCAGCAAAGGGGCAGAACAAGAGACCCAGTACTTC. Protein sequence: CASSKGAEQETQYF.